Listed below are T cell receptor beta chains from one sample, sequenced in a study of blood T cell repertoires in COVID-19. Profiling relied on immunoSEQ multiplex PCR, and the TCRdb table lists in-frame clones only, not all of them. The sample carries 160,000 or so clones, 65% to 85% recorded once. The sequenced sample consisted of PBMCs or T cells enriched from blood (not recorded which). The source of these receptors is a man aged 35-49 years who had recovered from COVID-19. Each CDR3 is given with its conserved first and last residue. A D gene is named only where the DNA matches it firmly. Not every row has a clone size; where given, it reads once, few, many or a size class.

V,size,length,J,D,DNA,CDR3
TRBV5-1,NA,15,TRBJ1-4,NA,TGCGCCAGCAGCTCGACGGGGGGGACTAATGAAAAACTGTTTTTT,CASSSTGGTNEKLFF
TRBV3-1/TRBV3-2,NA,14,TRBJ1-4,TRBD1,TGTGCCAGCAGGGCAACTGGACAGGGTAAAAAACTGTTTTTT,CASRATGQGKKLFF
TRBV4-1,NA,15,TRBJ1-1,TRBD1,TGCGCCAGCAGTTCCTTCGCGAGGGGGCAAACTGAAGCTTTCTTT,CASSSFARGQTEAFF
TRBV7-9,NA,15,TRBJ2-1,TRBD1,TGTGCCAGCAGTGCAGGGGGCGGTTCCTACAATGAGCAGTTCTTC,CASSAGGGSYNEQFF
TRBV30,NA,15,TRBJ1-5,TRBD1,TGTGCCTGGAGTGTTGGACAGGGGTTCCTTCAGCCCCAGCATTTT,CAWSVGQGFLQPQHF
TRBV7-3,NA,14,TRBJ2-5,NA,TGTGCCAGCAGCTCCGACGGGTACCAAGAGACCCAGTACTTC,CASSSDGYQETQYF
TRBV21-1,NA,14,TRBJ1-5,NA,TGTGCCAGCAGCAAGTGGAGAGACCTTCAGCCCCAGCATTTT,CASSKWRDLQPQHF
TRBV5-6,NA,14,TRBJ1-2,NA,TGTGCCAGCAGCCCCCTTTCCGCCAATGCGGGCTACACCTTC,CASSPLSANAGYTF
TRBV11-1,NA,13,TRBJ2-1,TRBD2,TGTGCCAGCAGGCAAACTAGCGGGCAGGGGCAGTTCTTC,CASRQTSGQGQFF
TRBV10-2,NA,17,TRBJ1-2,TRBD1,TGCGCCAGCAGTGAGTCACAGGGGGATGGGGAGTGGTATGGCTACACCTTC,CASSESQGDGEWYGYTF
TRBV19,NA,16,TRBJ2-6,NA,TGTGCCAGTAGGGGTCAGACAGGCCCTGGGGCCAACGTCCTGACTTTC,CASRGQTGPGANVLTF
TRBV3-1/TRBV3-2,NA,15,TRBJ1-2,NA,TGTGCCAGCAGCCAAGATCCTTCCGGGTATGGTGGCTACACCTTC,CASSQDPSGYGGYTF
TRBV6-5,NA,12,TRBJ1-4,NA,TGTGCCAGCAATCCGAGTAATGAAAAACTGTTTTTT,CASNPSNEKLFF
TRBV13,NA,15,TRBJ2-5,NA,TGTGCCAGCACCAAAAGGGGGATCCAGACGGAGACCCAGTACTTC,CASTKRGIQTETQYF
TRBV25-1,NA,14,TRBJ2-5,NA,TGTGCCAGCAGTCCCCCTGTGCAGCAAGAGACCCAGTACTTC,CASSPPVQQETQYF
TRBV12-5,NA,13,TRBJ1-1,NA,TGTGCTAGTGGTTTACAGGCTGGGACTGAAGCTTTCTTT,CASGLQAGTEAFF
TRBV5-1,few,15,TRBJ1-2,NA,TGCGCCAGCAGCCCGGGACAACCGAGCGGCTATGGCTACACCTTC,CASSPGQPSGYGYTF
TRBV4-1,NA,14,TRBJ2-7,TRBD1,TGCGCCAGCAGCCAGGGACAGGGCACGGACGAGCAGTACTTC,CASSQGQGTDEQYF
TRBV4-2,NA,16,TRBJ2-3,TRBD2,TGTGCCAGCAGCCAAGATCTAGCGGGGGACACAGATACGCAGTATTTT,CASSQDLAGDTDTQYF
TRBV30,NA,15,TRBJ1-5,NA,TGTGCCTGGAGTTTTCCAGGTTACAATGGACAGCCCCAGCATTTT,CAWSFPGYNGQPQHF
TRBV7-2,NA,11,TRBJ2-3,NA,TGTGCCAGCAGCCCTGGTGAGCCCCAGTATTTT,CASSPGEPQYF
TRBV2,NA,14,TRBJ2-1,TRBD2,TGTGCCAGCAGGTTAGCGGGGGGGCGTAATGAGCAGTTCTTC,CASRLAGGRNEQFF
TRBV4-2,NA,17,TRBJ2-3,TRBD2,TGTGCCAGCAGCCAAGAATGGAGCGGGGGTCCGACAGATACGCAGTATTTT,CASSQEWSGGPTDTQYF
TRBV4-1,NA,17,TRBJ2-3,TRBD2,TGCGCCAGCAGCCAAGAGAGGCGGCGGGGGGGCACAGATACGCAGTATTTT,CASSQERRRGGTDTQYF
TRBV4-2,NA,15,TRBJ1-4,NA,TGTGCCAGCAGCCAAGATTCCGGGGAAGGCGAAAAACTGTTTTTT,CASSQDSGEGEKLFF
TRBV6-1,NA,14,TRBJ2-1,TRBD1,TGTGCCAGCAGTGAGGGACAGGGATCTGATGAGCAGTTCTTC,CASSEGQGSDEQFF
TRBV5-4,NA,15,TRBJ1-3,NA,TGTGCCAGCAGCTTTTTCGGGGGGTCTGGAAACACCATATATTTT,CASSFFGGSGNTIYF
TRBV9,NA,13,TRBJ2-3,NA,TGTGCCAGCAGCGTACCGGGAACAGATACGCAGTATTTT,CASSVPGTDTQYF
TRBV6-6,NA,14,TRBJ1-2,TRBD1,TGTGCCAGCAGTACCCCGGAGGACAGGAGAGGCTACACCTTC,CASSTPEDRRGYTF
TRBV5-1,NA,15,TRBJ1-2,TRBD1,TGCGCCAGCAGCTTGCGTTACCGGGACAGGGATGGCTACACCTTC,CASSLRYRDRDGYTF
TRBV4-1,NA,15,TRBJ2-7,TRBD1,TGCGCCAGCAGCCAAGATAGGGGGCCTTACTACGAGCAGTACTTC,CASSQDRGPYYEQYF
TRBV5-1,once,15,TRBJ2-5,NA,TGCGCCAGCAGCTTGGCCGGGGCAGGAGGGGAGACCCAGTACTTC,CASSLAGAGGETQYF
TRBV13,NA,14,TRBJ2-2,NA,TGTGCCAGCAGCTGGGGAGTGAACACCGGGGAGCTGTTTTTT,CASSWGVNTGELFF
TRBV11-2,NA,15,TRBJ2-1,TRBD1,TGTGCCAGCAGCTTAGCGGGCAGGGGGCCGCGGGGGCAGTTCTTC,CASSLAGRGPRGQFF
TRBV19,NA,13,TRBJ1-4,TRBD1,TGTGCCAGCTCGAGGACAGGGAATGAAAAACTGTTTTTT,CASSRTGNEKLFF
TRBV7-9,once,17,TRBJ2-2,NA,TGTGCCAGCAGCTCCCAAGGCCGGCAGACTTACACCGGGGAGCTGTTTTTT,CASSSQGRQTYTGELFF
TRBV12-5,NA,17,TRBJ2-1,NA,TGTGCTAGTGGTTTGGTGGCGGGACCAAAAGGGATTAATGAGCAGTTCTTC,CASGLVAGPKGINEQFF
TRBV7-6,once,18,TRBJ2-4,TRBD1,TGTGCCAGCAGCTTAAAAGGGACAGGGCAAAGAGCCAAAAACATTCAGTACTTC,CASSLKGTGQRAKNIQYF
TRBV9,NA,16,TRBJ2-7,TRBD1,TGTGCCAGCAGTGCTAATCGACAGGGGAGGTCCCACGAGCAGTACTTC,CASSANRQGRSHEQYF
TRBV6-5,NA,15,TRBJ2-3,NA,TGTGCCAGCAGTAGGGGGGGGGCATGGGCAGATACGCAGTATTTT,CASSRGGAWADTQYF
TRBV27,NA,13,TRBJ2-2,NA,TGTGCCAGCAGTTTACCAGGGAACGGGGAGCTGTTTTTT,CASSLPGNGELFF
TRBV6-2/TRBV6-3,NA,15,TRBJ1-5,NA,TGTGCCAGCAGTCAAGCCTCAGGTATCAATCAGCCCCAGCATTTT,CASSQASGINQPQHF
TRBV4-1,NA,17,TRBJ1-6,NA,TGCGCCAGCAGCCAACGCCCGATACAGGGCATTCGGCCACCCCTCCACTTT,CASSQRPIQGIRPPLHF
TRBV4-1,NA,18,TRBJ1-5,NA,TGCGCCAGCAGCCAACGGATCGGGGGGGGGCTGGGCAATCAGCCCCAGCATTTT,CASSQRIGGGLGNQPQHF
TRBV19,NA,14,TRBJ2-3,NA,TGTGCCAGTAGTCCGGGACATCTCACAGATACGCAGTATTTT,CASSPGHLTDTQYF
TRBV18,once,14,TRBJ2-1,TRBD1,TGTGCCAGCTCACCACAGGGGGCTAGGAATGAGCAGTTCTTC,CASSPQGARNEQFF
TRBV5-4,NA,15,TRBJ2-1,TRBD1,TGTGCCAGCAGCCCCCGACAGGGTCTTCGCAATGAGCAGTTCTTC,CASSPRQGLRNEQFF
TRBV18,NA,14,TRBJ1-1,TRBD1,TGTGCCAGCTCACCGTACAGGGGGAGCACTGAAGCTTTCTTT,CASSPYRGSTEAFF
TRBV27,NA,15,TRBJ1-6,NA,TGTGCCAGCAGTCTCTCAGGGCGGCTCGGTTCACCCCTCCACTTT,CASSLSGRLGSPLHF
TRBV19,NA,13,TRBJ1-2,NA,TGTGCCAGTAGTATACAGGATAACTATGGCTACACCTTC,CASSIQDNYGYTF
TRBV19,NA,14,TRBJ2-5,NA,TGTGCCAGTAGGGCCCCAAAAAGCCAAGAGACCCAGTACTTC,CASRAPKSQETQYF
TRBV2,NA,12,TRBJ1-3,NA,TGTGCCAGCAAGGGAGATGGAAACACCATATATTTT,CASKGDGNTIYF
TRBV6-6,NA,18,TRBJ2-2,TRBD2,TGTGCCAGCAGTCGGACTAGCGGGACCGCCACGAACACCGGGGAGCTGTTTTTT,CASSRTSGTATNTGELFF
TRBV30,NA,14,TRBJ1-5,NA,TGTGCCTGGACAGCGGGCTCAGGCAATCAGCCCCAGCATTTT,CAWTAGSGNQPQHF
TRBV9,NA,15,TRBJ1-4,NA,TGTGCCAGCAGCGTAGGACAGTTAAATAATGAAAAACTGTTTTTT,CASSVGQLNNEKLFF